Below are 29 T cell receptor beta chains sequenced from a single sample in a study of cytomegalovirus exposure and HLA in healthy donors. This PCR relied on a set of 60 Vbeta primers and 13 Jbeta primers. Libraries were prepared by immunoSEQ multiplex PCR; TCRdb keeps only in-frame clonotypes and omits some of them. This table has some 65,000 clones, roughly 74% appearing once. Sample: PBMCs. All receptors come from a middle-aged woman in good health and CMV-seropositive.

V gene TRBV18 combines with J gene TRBJ1-1; D unclear. Germline V gives CDR1 KGHSH, CDR2 LQKENI. V lost 2 bases to trimming and J lost 0 bases, with 10 bases between them. The length of the CDR3 is 15 residues. CDR3 sequence: CASSPNGGMNTEAFF. The DNA of the CDR3 is TGTGCCAGCTCACCAAACGGCGGGATGAACACTGAAGCTTTCTTT.

About this clone itself: Relative to the germline gene, one junction end is altered; a read error may explain this. This chain links TRBV7-9 with TRBJ2-7; D call uncertain. CDR3 length: 13 residues. The germline CDR1 and CDR2 sequences are SEHNR and FQNEAQ (reference sequence). CDR3 sequence reads: CSSSLRSSYEQYF. The CDR3 coding sequence is TGTTCCAGCAGCTTGCGGTCCTCCTACGAGCAGTACTTC.

The chain couples TRBV6-5 to TRBJ2-7; D is undetermined. The CDR3 covers 15 residues. Germline V gene data show CDR1 as MNHEY and CDR2 as SVGAGI. The ends were cut back, 2 bases at V and 7 bases at J, with 18 bases in the middle. This chain's CDR3 is CASSYLAAGSLEQYF. CDR3 coding DNA: TGTGCCAGCAGTTACCTGGCGGCTGGAAGTTTGGAGCAGTACTTC.

This chain links TRBV29-1 with TRBJ1-5; TRBD1 agrees at 10 bases. The CDR3 extends over 13 amino acids. Trimming at V came to 3 bases and at J to 4 bases, leaving 0 bases not matched to a gene. Germline V CDR1 and CDR2: SQVTM, ANQGSEA. DNA of the CDR3: TGCAGCGTTGAGGGACAGGGGAATCAGCCCCAGCATTTT. It encodes CSVEGQGNQPQHF.

This chain links TRBV9 with TRBJ2-2; D is possibly TRBD2 (5 bases). CDR3 length: 15 amino acids. Germline V CDR1 and CDR2: SGDLS, YYNGEE. The V end was cut by 1 base, the J end by 2 bases, with 9 bases between. The CDR3 coding sequence is TGTGCCAGCAGCGTAAGGAGCGGCAACACCGGGGAGCTGTTTTTT. It is translated as CASSVRSGNTGELFF.

This clone appeared a single time. The gene calls are TRBV7-9 and TRBJ1-2; possibly TRBD1 for D (6 bases). Germline V CDR1 and CDR2: SEHNR, FQNEAQ (reference sequence). Trimming removed 7 bases from V and 4 bases from J, with 13 bases in between. The CDR3 covers 13 residues. This CDR3 reads CASNQDSLYGYTF. The CDR3 nucleotides are TGTGCCAGCAATCAGGACAGTCTCTATGGCTACACCTTC.

The V and J genes are TRBV5-4 and TRBJ1-2, with a possible D match to TRBD1 (5 bases). The CDR3 extends over 13 amino acids. V was trimmed by 6 bases and J by 8 bases, leaving 17 bases between them. The V gene's germline CDR1 is SGHNT and CDR2 YYREEE (reference sequence). For the CDR3, the DNA is TGTGCCAGCACTTTGGGAAGGGGAACAGGCTACACCTTC. Its protein product is CASTLGRGTGYTF.

In its sample, this clone was seen a few times. This sequence joins TRBV30 and TRBJ1-6; possible D gene TRBD1, 5 bases. This CDR3 has 14 amino acids. CDR1 and CDR2 from the germline V gene are GTSNPN and SVGIG (reference sequence). V lost 3 bases and J 10 bases, leaving 16 bases between the germline ends. The CDR3: CAWSREQGASPLHF. Here the CDR3 DNA reads TGTGCCTGGAGCCGCGAGCAGGGCGCATCACCCCTCCACTTT.

The V call is TRBV7-9, the J call TRBJ2-3; TRBD2 agrees at 7 bases. Trimming cost V 5 bases and J 3 bases; bases outside gene matches: 5. CDR3 length: 14 residues. Germline CDR1 and CDR2: SEHNR and FQNEAQ (reference sequence). CDR3 sequence: CASSPRGETDTQYF. DNA for the CDR3: TGTGCCAGCAGCCCCCGGGGGGAAACAGATACGCAGTATTTT.

The chain joins TRBV5-1 to TRBJ2-1, with 11 positions matching TRBD2. Germline V gene sequence: CDR1 SGHRS, CDR2 YFSETQ. This CDR3 has 15 amino acids. V was clipped by 1 base and J by 4 bases; unmatched bases: 1. The DNA of the CDR3 is TGCGCCAGCAGCTTGTCTAGCGGGGGGTACAATGAGCAGTTCTTC. It specifies CASSLSSGGYNEQFF.

J is TRBJ2-7 and V is TRBV2; D possibly corresponds to TRBD2 (5 bases). The germline V and J ends were trimmed by 8 bases and 4 bases, with 12 bases remaining between them. The germline gives CDR1 SNHLY, CDR2 FYNNEI. This CDR3 region has 12 residues. CDR3 loop: CASLLDMYEQYF. The CDR3 coding sequence is TGTGCCAGCCTACTAGATATGTACGAGCAGTACTTC.

Only a few counts were recorded for this clone. The chain recombines TRBV7-2 with TRBJ2-3; possibly TRBD2 for D (6 bases). Germline V CDR1 and CDR2: SGHTA, FQGNSA. Deletions cut 4 bases from V and 5 bases from J, with 16 bases between. The CDR3 contains 15 residues. CDR3 sequence reads: CASSYDLSGRDTQYF. Written as DNA, the CDR3 is TGTGCCAGCAGCTATGACCTTAGCGGACGAGATACGCAGTATTTT.

The chain uses TRBV5-1 and TRBJ2-5, with D possibly TRBD1 on 5 matching bases. V lost 4 bases, J lost 5 bases, and 12 bases lay in between. This CDR3 contains 13 residues. The germline V gene encodes CDR1 SGHRS and CDR2 YFSETQ. The CDR3 region is CASSASGSETQYF. The CDR3 DNA reads as TGCGCCAGCAGCGCCTCAGGGTCCGAGACCCAGTACTTC.

This clone was counted between two and nine times. The genes are TRBV4-1 and TRBJ1-1; D call uncertain. Germline V gives CDR1 MGHRA, CDR2 YSYEKL. V was cut by 0 bases and J by 7 bases, with 9 bases left in between. This CDR3 region has 13 residues. The CDR3 loop reads CASSQDIEGEAFF. Here the CDR3 DNA reads TGCGCCAGCAGCCAAGATATTGAGGGTGAAGCTTTCTTT.

A remark on this clone: At one end, the junction sequence differs from germline, possibly due to a read error. The chain joins TRBV29-1 to TRBJ2-3; D perhaps matches TRBD2 (7 bases). Germline values: CDR1 SQVTM, CDR2 ANQGSEA. This CDR3 is 15 amino acids long. In nucleotides, the CDR3 is TGCCGCGTTGAAGAAGGGGGGGTGCCCAGGGATACGCAGTATTTT. Its protein is CRVEEGGVPRDTQYF.

This clone was detected only a few times. The V and J genes are TRBV9 and TRBJ2-3; 10 bases match TRBD2. This CDR3 has 17 residues. The ends lost 3 bases at V and 2 bases at J; junction bases unmatched: 9. The germline V gene has CDR1 SGDLS and CDR2 YYNGEE. DNA for the CDR3: TGTGCCAGCAGCGAGAGCGGGGGGGCCCACCCCACAGATACGCAGTATTTT. This sequence encodes CASSESGGAHPTDTQYF.

This clone was observed a few times. This rearrangement joins TRBV6-6 to TRBJ1-3; D not resolved. CDR1 MNHNY and CDR2 SVGAGI come from the germline V gene (reference sequence). Trimming left V 4 bases short and J 3 bases short, with 13 bases between. This CDR3 spans 15 amino acids. The CDR3 loop is CASSLDTMSGNTIYF. The CDR3 DNA reads as TGTGCCAGCAGTTTAGACACGATGAGTGGAAACACCATATATTTT.

The chain joins TRBV7-2 to TRBJ2-1, with 11 nucleotides matching TRBD2. The CDR3 has 16 residues. V lost 5 bases, J lost 8 bases, and 11 bases stayed unmatched. Germline V CDR1 and CDR2: SGHTA, FQGNSA. CDR3 region: CASSPVSSGGPYEQFF. The CDR3 DNA is TGTGCCAGCAGCCCCGTCTCTAGCGGGGGGCCCTATGAGCAGTTCTTC.

The V call is TRBV7-9, the J call TRBJ2-6; the D gene is possibly TRBD1 (5 bases). CDR3 length: 12 amino acids. The V end lost 9 bases, the J end lost 13 bases, and 16 bases lay between the germline ends. The germline gives CDR1 SEHNR, CDR2 FQNEAQ (reference sequence). Here the CDR3 DNA reads TGTGCCAGACAAGAGACAGACCTGGTCCTGACTTTC. It encodes CARQETDLVLTF.

V gene TRBV6-1 combines with J gene TRBJ2-4; TRBD2 might be the D (6 bases). V was cut by 10 bases and J by 8 bases, with 12 bases left in between. This CDR3 is built from 11 residues. Germline V gene lookup returns CDR1 MNHNS and CDR2 SASEGT. The CDR3: CATRGGDIQYF. CDR3 in DNA: TGTGCCACCCGGGGCGGGGACATTCAGTACTTC.

V is TRBV4-2 and J is TRBJ2-1, with D maybe TRBD1 (5 bases). In germline, CDR1 is LGHNA, CDR2 YNFKEQ. The CDR3 spans 15 residues. V was trimmed by 3 bases and J by 5 bases, leaving 14 bases between them. CDR3 loop: CASSQGRNWDNEQFF. The CDR3 DNA is TGTGCCAGCAGCCAGGGGCGGAATTGGGACAATGAGCAGTTCTTC.

The chain joins TRBV5-1 to TRBJ2-5, with D perhaps TRBD2 (5 bases). Trimming took 3 bases from V and 7 from J, leaving 13 bases between them. The CDR3 is 13 residues long. Germline CDR1 SGHRS, CDR2 YFSETQ. The DNA of the CDR3 is TGCGCCAGCAGCTGGGGAGAGCCGGGGACCCAGTACTTC. Translation: CASSWGEPGTQYF.

This rearrangement joins TRBV28 to TRBJ1-1; perhaps TRBD1 as D (6 bases). V lost 7 bases and J 4 bases, leaving 13 bases between the germline ends. The CDR3 consists of 13 residues. Looked up from germline, CDR1 is MDHEN and CDR2 is SYDVKM. The CDR3 sequence: CASTGGLGTEAFF. CDR3 coding DNA: TGTGCCAGCACGGGGGGCTTGGGCACTGAAGCTTTCTTT. The complete variable domain, with remaining parts taken from reference TRBV28 and TRBJ1-1, reads DVKVTQSSRYLVKRTGEKVFLECVQDMDHENMFWYRQDPGLGLRLIYFSYDVKMKEKGDIPEGYSVSREKKERFSLILESASTNQTSMYLCASTGGLGTEAFFGQGTRLTVV.

The table lists this clone with a few counts. The rearrangement joins TRBV27 to TRBJ2-3; 9 bases agree with TRBD1. This CDR3 comprises 15 residues. Unmatched junction bases numbered 14, after V lost 5 bases and J lost 11 bases. Germline CDR1 reads MNHEY; CDR2 reads SMNVEV (reference sequence). CDR3 loop: CASSDRGWAGRRQYF. DNA for the CDR3: TGTGCCAGCAGTGACAGGGGGTGGGCCGGGCGGAGGCAGTATTTT.

The rearrangement uses TRBV30 and TRBJ1-1; maybe TRBD1 (5 bases). This CDR3 is built from 15 residues. Germline V gives CDR1 GTSNPN, CDR2 SVGIG (reference sequence). Trimming pared 2 bases from V and 5 bases from J, leaving 18 bases between. The CDR3 spells CAWSPYGAGETEAFF. The CDR3 nucleotides are TGTGCCTGGAGTCCATATGGAGCGGGGGAAACTGAAGCTTTCTTT. The entire variable domain, with the rest obtained from reference TRBV30 and TRBJ1-1, is as follows: SQTIHQWPATLVQPVGSPLSLECTVEGTSNPNLYWYRQAAGRGLQLLFYSVGIGQISSEVPQNLSASRPQDRQFILSSKKLLLSDSGFYLCAWSPYGAGETEAFFGQGTRLTVV.

The chain recombines TRBV19 with TRBJ2-7, with 9 bases aligning to TRBD2. The V and J ends lost 2 bases and 1 base, in that order; junction bases with no gene match: 3. The length of the CDR3 is 15 residues. Germline assignment: CDR1 LNHDA and CDR2 SQIVND (reference sequence). The CDR3 coding sequence is TGTGCCAGTAGTATATTGCGGGGGGGATCCTACGAGCAGTACTTC. Its translation: CASSILRGGSYEQYF.

This chain links TRBV7-6 with TRBJ2-7; 9 bases are a match to TRBD2. CDR3 length: 14 residues. The germline gives CDR1 SGHVS, CDR2 FNYEAQ. With V trimmed by 1 base and J by 6 bases, 4 bases remained unmatched. In DNA, the CDR3 is TGTGCCAGCAGCTTAGTAGCGGGAGATGGCGAGCAGTACTTC. Its protein is CASSLVAGDGEQYF.

The chain couples TRBV19 to TRBJ2-5; D is perhaps TRBD1 (6 bases). The DNA end is more similar to TRBJ2-7, so the J call may be wrong. The CDR3 contains 13 residues. Germline values: CDR1 LNHDA, CDR2 SQIVND (reference sequence). CDR3 protein: CASSINRVYEQYF. Here the CDR3 DNA reads TGTGCCAGTAGTATCAACAGGGTGTACGAGCAGTACTTC.

The chain is built from TRBV4-3 and TRBJ2-7, with 8 bases aligning to TRBD1. The germline V gene encodes CDR1 LGHNA and CDR2 YSLEER. The CDR3 contains 15 residues. The junction had 5 bases not matched to a gene; V was cut back by 0 bases and J by 4 bases. In DNA, the CDR3 is TGCGCCAGCAGCCAAGATTGGACAGGGCATTACGAGCAGTACTTC. Amino acids: CASSQDWTGHYEQYF.